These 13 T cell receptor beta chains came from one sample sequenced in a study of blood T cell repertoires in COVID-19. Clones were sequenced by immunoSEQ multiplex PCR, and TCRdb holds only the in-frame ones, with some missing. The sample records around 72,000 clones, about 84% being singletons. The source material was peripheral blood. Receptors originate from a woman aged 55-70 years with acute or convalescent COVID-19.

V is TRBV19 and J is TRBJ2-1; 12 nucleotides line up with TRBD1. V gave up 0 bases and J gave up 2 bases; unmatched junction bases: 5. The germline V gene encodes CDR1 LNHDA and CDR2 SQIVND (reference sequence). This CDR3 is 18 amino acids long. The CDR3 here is CASSIERGTGGPYNEQFF. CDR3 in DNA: TGTGCCAGTAGTATAGAGCGCGGGACAGGGGGCCCCTACAATGAGCAGTTCTTC.

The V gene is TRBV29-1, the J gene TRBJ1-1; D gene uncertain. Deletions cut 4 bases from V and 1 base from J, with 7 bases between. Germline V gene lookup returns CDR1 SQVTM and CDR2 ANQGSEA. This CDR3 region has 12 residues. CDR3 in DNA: TGCAGCGTTGGTCATCCGAACACTGAAGCTTTCTTT. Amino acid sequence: CSVGHPNTEAFF.

As DNA, the CDR3 is TGTGCCATCAGTGAGTCGGGGGGACAGCCCCAGCATTTT. Translation gives CAISESGGQPQHF. The chain combines TRBV10-3 with TRBJ1-5, with a tentative D call TRBD1 (5 bases). In germline, CDR1 is ENHRY, CDR2 SYGVKD. The CDR3 loop spans 13 amino acids. With 0 bases removed from V and 7 bases from J, the gap between germline ends came to 7 bases.

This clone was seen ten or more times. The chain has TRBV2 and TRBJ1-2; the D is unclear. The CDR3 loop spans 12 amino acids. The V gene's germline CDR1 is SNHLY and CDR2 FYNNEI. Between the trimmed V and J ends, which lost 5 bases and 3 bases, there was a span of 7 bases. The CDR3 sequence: CASSRDHYGYTF. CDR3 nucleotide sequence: TGTGCCAGCAGTCGGGATCACTATGGCTACACCTTC.

CDR3 sequence (DNA): TGTGCCAGCAGTTGGGACAGGGGAAATCAGCCCCAGCATTTT. As protein: CASSWDRGNQPQHF. J is TRBJ1-5 and V is TRBV2; 10 nucleotides match TRBD1. Trimming removed 5 bases from V and 4 bases from J; junction bases left unmatched: 2. The germline gives CDR1 SNHLY, CDR2 FYNNEI. This CDR3 has 14 residues.

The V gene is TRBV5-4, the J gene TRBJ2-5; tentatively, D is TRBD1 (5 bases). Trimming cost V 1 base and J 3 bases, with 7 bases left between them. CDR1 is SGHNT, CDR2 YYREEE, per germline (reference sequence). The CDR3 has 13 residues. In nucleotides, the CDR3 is TGTGCCAGCAGCTTGAAGGGGAAAGAGACCCAGTACTTC. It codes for CASSLKGKETQYF.

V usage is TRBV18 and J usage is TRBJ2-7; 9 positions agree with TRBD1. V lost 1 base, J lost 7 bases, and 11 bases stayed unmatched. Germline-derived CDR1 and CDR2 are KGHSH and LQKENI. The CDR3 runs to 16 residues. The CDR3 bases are TGTGCCAGCTCACCACGTACCGGGACAGGGATCCATGAGCAGTACTTC. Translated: CASSPRTGTGIHEQYF.

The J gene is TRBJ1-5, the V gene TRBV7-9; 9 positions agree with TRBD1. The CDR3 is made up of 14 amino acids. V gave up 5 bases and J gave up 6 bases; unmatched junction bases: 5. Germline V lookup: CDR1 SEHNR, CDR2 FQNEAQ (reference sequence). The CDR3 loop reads CASSPGTGFQPQHF. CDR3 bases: TGTGCCAGCAGCCCCGGGACAGGGTTTCAGCCCCAGCATTTT.

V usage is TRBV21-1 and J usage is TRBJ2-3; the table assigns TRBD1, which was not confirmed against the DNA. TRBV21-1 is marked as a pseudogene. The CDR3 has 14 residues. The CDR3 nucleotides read TGTGCCAGCAGCAAAGAGGGGGTCAGGAATACGCAGTATTTT. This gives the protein CASSKEGVRNTQYF.

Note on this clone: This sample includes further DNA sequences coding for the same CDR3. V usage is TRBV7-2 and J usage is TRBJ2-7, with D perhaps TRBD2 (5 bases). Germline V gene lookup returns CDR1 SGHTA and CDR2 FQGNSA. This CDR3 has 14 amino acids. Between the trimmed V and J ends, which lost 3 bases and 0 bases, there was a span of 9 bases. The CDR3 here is CASSLEDSSYEQYF. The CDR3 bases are TGTGCCAGCAGCTTGGAGGACTCCTCCTACGAGCAGTACTTC.

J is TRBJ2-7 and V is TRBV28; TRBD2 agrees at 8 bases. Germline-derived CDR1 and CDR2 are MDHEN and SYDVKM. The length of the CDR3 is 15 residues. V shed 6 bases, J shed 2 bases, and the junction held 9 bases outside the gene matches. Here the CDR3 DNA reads TGTGCCAGCAGCCCAGTCGGAGCGGGGGCCTACGAGCAGTACTTC. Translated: CASSPVGAGAYEQYF.

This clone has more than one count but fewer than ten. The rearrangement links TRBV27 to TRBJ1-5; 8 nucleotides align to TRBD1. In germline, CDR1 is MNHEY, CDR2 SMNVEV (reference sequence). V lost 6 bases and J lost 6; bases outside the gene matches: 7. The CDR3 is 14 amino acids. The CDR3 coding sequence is TGTGCCAGCAGCATCGACAGGGGTAGTCAGCCCCAGCATTTT. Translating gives CASSIDRGSQPQHF.

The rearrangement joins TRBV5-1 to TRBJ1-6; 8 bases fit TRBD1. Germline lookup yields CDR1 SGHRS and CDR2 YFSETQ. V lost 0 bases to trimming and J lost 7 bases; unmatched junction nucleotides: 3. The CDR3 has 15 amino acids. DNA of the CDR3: TGCGCCAGCAGCTTGGCCGGGACAGGCAATTCACCCCTCCACTTT. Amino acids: CASSLAGTGNSPLHF.